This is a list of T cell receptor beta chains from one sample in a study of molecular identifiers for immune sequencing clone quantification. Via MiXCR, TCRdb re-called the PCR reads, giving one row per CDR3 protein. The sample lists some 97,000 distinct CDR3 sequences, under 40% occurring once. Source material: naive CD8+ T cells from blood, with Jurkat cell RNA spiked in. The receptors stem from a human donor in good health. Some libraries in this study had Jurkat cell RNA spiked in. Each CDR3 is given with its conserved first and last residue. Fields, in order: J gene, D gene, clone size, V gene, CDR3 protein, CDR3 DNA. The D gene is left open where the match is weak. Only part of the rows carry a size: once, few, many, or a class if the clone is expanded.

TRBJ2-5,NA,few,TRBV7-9,CASSLAGGRETQYF,TGTGCCAGCAGCTTAGCAGGGGGTAGAGAGACCCAGTACTTC
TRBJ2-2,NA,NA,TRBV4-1,CASSQDRTRVDTGELFF,TGCGCCAGCAGCCAAGATCGGACAAGGGTGGACACCGGGGAGCTGTTTTTT
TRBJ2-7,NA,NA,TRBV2,CASLRPPYEQYF,TGTGCCAGCCTAAGACCTCCCTACGAGCAGTACTTC
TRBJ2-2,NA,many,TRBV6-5,CASSYGTLTGELFF,TGTGCCAGCAGTTACGGGACACTCACCGGGGAGCTGTTTTTT
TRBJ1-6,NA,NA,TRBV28,CASSLLDNSPLHF,TGTGCCAGCAGTTTGTTGGATAATTCACCCCTCCACTTT
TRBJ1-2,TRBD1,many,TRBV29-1,CSVEKLRQGEGYGYTF,TGCAGCGTTGAAAAGTTGAGACAGGGGGAAGGCTATGGCTACACCTTC
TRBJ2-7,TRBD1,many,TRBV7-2,CASSLSGTGYEQYF,TGTGCCAGCAGCTTATCGGGGACAGGGTACGAGCAGTACTTC
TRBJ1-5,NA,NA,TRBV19,CASSIGTGLSNQPQHF,TGTGCCAGTAGTATTGGAACAGGGTTAAGCAATCAGCCCCAGCATTTT
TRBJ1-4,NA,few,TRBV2,CASSEGEKLFF,TGTGCCAGCAGTGAAGGGGAAAAACTGTTTTTT
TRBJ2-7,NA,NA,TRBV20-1,CSARVPQVGSYEQYF,TGCAGTGCTAGAGTCCCCCAGGTGGGGTCCTACGAGCAGTACTTC
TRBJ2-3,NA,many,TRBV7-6,CASSPRGGGTDTQYF,TGTGCCAGCAGCCCGCGGGGCGGTGGCACAGATACGCAGTATTTT
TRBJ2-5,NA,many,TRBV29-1,CSVEDRQEAETQYF,TGCAGCGTTGAAGACCGCCAGGAAGCGGAGACCCAGTACTTC
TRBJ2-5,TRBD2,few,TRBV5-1,CASRGEAQYF,TGCGCCAGCCGGGGGGAGGCCCAGTACTTC
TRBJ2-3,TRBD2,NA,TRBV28,CASSRRTSGIGTDAQYF,TGTGCCAGCAGTCGAAGGACTAGCGGGATAGGTACAGATGCGCAGTATTTT
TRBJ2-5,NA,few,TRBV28,CASSLPFGQETQYF,TGTGCCAGCAGTTTACCTTTCGGCCAAGAGACCCAGTACTTC
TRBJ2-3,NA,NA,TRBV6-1,CASRTYFPSSGDTQYF,TGTGCCAGCAGGACTTACTTCCCCTCCTCAGGAGATACGCAGTATTTT
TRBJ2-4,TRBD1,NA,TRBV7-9,CASSPDPRDREGADIQYF,TGTGCCAGCAGCCCGGACCCCCGGGACAGGGAAGGGGCGGACATTCAGTACTTC